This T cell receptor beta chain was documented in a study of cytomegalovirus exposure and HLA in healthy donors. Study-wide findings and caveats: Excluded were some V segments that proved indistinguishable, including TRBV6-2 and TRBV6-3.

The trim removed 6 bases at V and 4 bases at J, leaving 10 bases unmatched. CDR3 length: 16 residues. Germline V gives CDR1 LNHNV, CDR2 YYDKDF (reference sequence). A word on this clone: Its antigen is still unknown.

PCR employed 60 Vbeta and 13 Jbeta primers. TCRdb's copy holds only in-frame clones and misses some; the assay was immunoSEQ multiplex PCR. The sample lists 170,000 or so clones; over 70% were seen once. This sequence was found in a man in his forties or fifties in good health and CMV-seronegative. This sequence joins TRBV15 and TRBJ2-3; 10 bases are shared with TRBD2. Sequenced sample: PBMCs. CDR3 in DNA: TGTGCCACCAGTCGACGGAGCGGGGGGGCAGCAGATACGCAGTATTTT. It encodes CATSRRSGGAADTQYF.